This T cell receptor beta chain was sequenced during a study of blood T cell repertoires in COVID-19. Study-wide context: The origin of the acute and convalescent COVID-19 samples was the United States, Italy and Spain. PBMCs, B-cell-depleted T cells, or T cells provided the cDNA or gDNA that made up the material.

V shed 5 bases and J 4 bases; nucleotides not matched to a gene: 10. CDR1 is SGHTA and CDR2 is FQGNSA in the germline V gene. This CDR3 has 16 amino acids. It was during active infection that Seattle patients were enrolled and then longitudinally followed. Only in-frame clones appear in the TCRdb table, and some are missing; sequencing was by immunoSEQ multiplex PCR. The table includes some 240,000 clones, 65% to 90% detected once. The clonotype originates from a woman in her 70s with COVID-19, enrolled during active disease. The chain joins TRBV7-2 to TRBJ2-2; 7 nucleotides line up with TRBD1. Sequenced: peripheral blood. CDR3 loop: CASSEVGGWSTGELFF. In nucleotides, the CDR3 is TGTGCCAGCAGCGAGGTAGGGGGCTGGAGCACCGGGGAGCTGTTTTTT. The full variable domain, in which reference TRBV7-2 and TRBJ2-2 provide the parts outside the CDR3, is GAGVSQSPSNKVTEKGKDVELRCDPISGHTALYWYRQSLGQGLEFLIYFQGNSAPDKSGLPSDRFSAERTGGSVSTLTIQRTQQEDSAVYLCASSEVGGWSTGELFFGEGSRLTVL.